The 14 T cell receptor beta chains listed next were all sequenced from one sample in a study of cytomegalovirus exposure and HLA in healthy donors. Use of 60 Vbeta and 13 Jbeta primers characterized the PCR. Libraries were prepared by immunoSEQ multiplex PCR; TCRdb keeps only in-frame clonotypes and omits some of them. The table records about 110,000 clones, over 60% of them present only once. The specimen was PBMCs. These receptors all stem from a man aged 25 to 40 in good health and CMV-seropositive.

There are a few counts of this clone. The chain is built from TRBV7-2 and TRBJ2-5; perhaps TRBD2 as D (6 bases). The DNA end is a closer match to TRBJ2-7, so the J assignment may be wrong. The CDR3 length is 11 residues. CDR1 is SGHTA, CDR2 FQGNSA, per germline. CDR3 sequence (DNA): TGTGCCAGCTTTAGCGGTAGCGAGCAGTACTTC. Its protein product is CASFSGSEQYF.

The CDR3 coding sequence is TGTGCCAGCAGTGATCCTAGCGGGGGGGCGGCAGATACGCAGTATTTT. Encoded protein: CASSDPSGGAADTQYF. The chain joins TRBV6-1 to TRBJ2-3, with TRBD2 matching 12 bases. The germline gives CDR1 MNHNS, CDR2 SASEGT. The CDR3 length is 16 residues. V shed 3 bases and J 4 bases; nucleotides not matched to a gene: 5.

The chain uses TRBV13 and TRBJ2-2, with D tentatively TRBD1 (6 bases). The ends were cut back, 4 bases at V and 4 bases at J, with 13 bases in the middle. This CDR3 region has 15 residues. Germline CDR1 and CDR2: PRHDT and FYEKMQ (reference sequence). CDR3 nucleotide sequence: TGTGCCAGCAGCTCTACAGGGTCGGGCACCGGGGAGCTGTTTTTT. Translation: CASSSTGSGTGELFF.

CDR3 amino acids: CASSASGGYQETQYF. The CDR3, as DNA: TGTGCCAGCAGCGCTAGCGGGGGGTACCAAGAGACCCAGTACTTC. The chain links TRBV9 to TRBJ2-5; TRBD2 aligns across 11 bases. Trimming took 3 bases from V and 0 from J; bases not matched to a gene: 1. Germline CDR1 reads SGDLS; CDR2 reads YYNGEE. This CDR3 has 15 residues.

The V gene is TRBV13, the J gene TRBJ2-3, with TRBD2 matching over 7 bases. Germline CDR1 is PRHDT and CDR2 is FYEKMQ (reference sequence). After removal of 5 bases from V and 7 bases from J, the junction contained 12 bases not matched to a gene. The CDR3 covers 15 residues. The CDR3 DNA follows: TGTGCCAGCAGCGAAGCGGGGCGGCGTTACTATACGCAGTATTTT. Protein: CASSEAGRRYYTQYF.

The CDR3 DNA sequence: TGTGCCAGCAGTGAAACGGCAGGCAGGGAGACCCAGTACTTC. This codes for CASSETAGRETQYF. The V gene is TRBV2, the J gene TRBJ2-5; D is unclear. The CDR3 spans 14 residues. Germline CDR1 and CDR2: SNHLY and FYNNEI. V lost 2 bases, J lost 5 bases, and 12 bases lay in between. Together with reference TRBV2 and TRBJ2-5, the CDR3 gives the full variable domain: EPEVTQTPSHQVTQMGQEVILRCVPISNHLYFYWYRQILGQKVEFLVSFYNNEISEKSEIFDDQFSVERPDGSNFTLKIRSTKLEDSAMYFCASSETAGRETQYFGPGTRLLVL.

The chain is built from TRBV5-1 and TRBJ2-2; D might be TRBD1 (6 bases). Per germline, CDR1 SGHRS and CDR2 YFSETQ. The CDR3 loop spans 15 amino acids. Trimming removed 5 bases from V and 1 base from J, with 12 bases in between. In DNA, the CDR3 is TGCGCCAGCAGGACCACAGGGTTGAACACCGGGGAGCTGTTTTTT. The encoded protein is CASRTTGLNTGELFF. The complete variable domain, with remaining parts taken from reference TRBV5-1 and TRBJ2-2, reads KAGVTQTPRYLIKTRGQQVTLSCSPISGHRSVSWYQQTPGQGLQFLFEYFSETQRNKGNFPGRFSGRQFSNSRSEMNVSTLELGDSALYLCASRTTGLNTGELFFGEGSRLTVL.

This clone was seen more than once but under ten times. The chain uses TRBV18 and TRBJ1-1; D gene uncertain. The CDR3 is made up of 14 amino acids. From germline, CDR1 is KGHSH and CDR2 LQKENI. Trimming took off 4 bases at V and 0 bases at J, with 9 bases between the two ends. CDR3: CASSRGGMNTEAFF. The CDR3, as DNA: TGTGCCAGCTCACGGGGAGGGATGAACACTGAAGCTTTCTTT.

The V call is TRBV5-1, the J call TRBJ2-6; possible D gene TRBD1, 5 bases. V lost 6 bases and J lost 0, with 19 bases in between. Germline values: CDR1 SGHRS, CDR2 YFSETQ. There are 18 residues in the CDR3. DNA of the CDR3: TGCGCCAGCAACCACCTGGGGCAGGGAATCTCTGGGGCCAACGTCCTGACTTTC. This codes for CASNHLGQGISGANVLTF.

V usage is TRBV14 and J usage is TRBJ2-1, with a tentative D call TRBD1 (5 bases). V was cut by 1 base and J by 4 bases, with 17 bases left in between. This CDR3 region has 17 residues. Germline CDR1 is SGHDN and CDR2 is FVKESK. CDR3 amino acids: CASSQGAGSRVYNEQFF. The CDR3 nucleotides read TGTGCCAGCAGCCAAGGGGCAGGGTCCCGGGTTTACAATGAGCAGTTCTTC.

The chain links TRBV29-1 to TRBJ1-2; 10 bases line up with TRBD1. The J segment lost 2 bases and the V segment lost 4 bases, leaving 7 bases of the junction unmatched. This CDR3 contains 15 residues. CDR1 and CDR2 (germline): SQVTM, ANQGSEA. The CDR3 spells CSVVGTGVPNYGYTF. The CDR3 coding sequence is TGCAGCGTTGTTGGGACAGGGGTTCCGAACTATGGCTACACCTTC.

The chain links TRBV19 to TRBJ1-5; D not certain. V lost 1 base and J 7 bases, leaving 11 bases between the germline ends. The CDR3 length is 14 residues. Germline V gene sequence: CDR1 LNHDA, CDR2 SQIVND (reference sequence). CDR3 sequence: CASSIVAGSQPQHF. DNA of the CDR3: TGTGCCAGTAGTATAGTGGCGGGTAGCCAGCCCCAGCATTTT. The whole variable domain, remainder taken from reference TRBV19 and TRBJ1-5, is DGGITQSPKYLFRKEGQNVTLSCEQNLNHDAMYWYRQDPGQGLRLIYYSQIVNDFQKGDIAEGYSVSREKKESFPLTVTSAQKNPTAFYLCASSIVAGSQPQHFGDGTRLSIL.

The genes are TRBV30 and TRBJ1-2; D is unresolved. Germline values: CDR1 GTSNPN, CDR2 SVGIG (reference sequence). Between the trimmed V and J ends, which lost 0 bases and 8 bases, there was a span of 13 bases. The CDR3 runs to 13 residues. The CDR3 spells CAWSVNSPGGYTF. Here the CDR3 DNA reads TGTGCCTGGAGTGTAAACTCCCCGGGAGGCTACACCTTC.

V gene TRBV18 combines with J gene TRBJ2-3, with 10 bases identical to TRBD2. Germline values: CDR1 KGHSH, CDR2 LQKENI. V lost 0 bases, J lost 4 bases, and 13 bases stayed unmatched. CDR3 size: 19 residues. This CDR3 reads CASSPPNSASGGWADTQYF. Written as DNA, the CDR3 is TGTGCCAGCTCACCACCGAATTCGGCTAGCGGGGGTTGGGCAGATACGCAGTATTTT.